This T cell receptor (beta chain) was captured in a study of blood T cells in healthy people across ages. This clonotype was recorded a few times. The antigen is undetermined. For the second PCR, which ran for 7 to 11 cycles, a sample-barcoded 5' primer and a J-beta primer mix were used. TCRdb reprocessed the 5' RACE reads with MiXCR, giving one entry per CDR3 protein. The data contain about 1.8 million distinct CDR3 sequences, about 50% of them singletons. This CDR3 contains 16 residues. V was clipped by 0 bases and J by 10 bases, with 19 bases between them. Germline V gives CDR1 DFQATT, CDR2 SNEGSKA (reference sequence). Whole-study findings and limits: More naive CD4+ cells and higher diversity were found in long-lived than in aged donors.

The sequencing sample was made of blood. The chain carries TRBV20-1 and TRBJ1-6, with a possible D match to TRBD1 (5 bases). The receptor comes from a middle-aged woman in good health. For the CDR3, the DNA is TGCAGTGCTAGAGATGTAAACAGCGGGGGAGGGTCACCCCTCCACTTT. This codes for CSARDVNSGGGSPLHF.